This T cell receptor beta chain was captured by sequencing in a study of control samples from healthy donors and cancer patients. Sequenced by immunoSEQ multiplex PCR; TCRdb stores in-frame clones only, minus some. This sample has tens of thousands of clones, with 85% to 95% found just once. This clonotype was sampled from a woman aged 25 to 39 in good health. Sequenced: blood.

The CDR3 coding sequence is TGTGCCAGCAGTGAACGTTTTGACAGTAGCACAGATACGCAGTATTTT. It translates to CASSERFDSSTDTQYF. This chain connects TRBV2 to TRBJ2-3, with TRBD1 as a possible D gene (5 bases). This CDR3 has 16 amino acids. V was cut by 2 bases and J by 0 bases, with 12 bases left in between. Per the germline V gene, CDR1 is SNHLY and CDR2 is FYNNEI.